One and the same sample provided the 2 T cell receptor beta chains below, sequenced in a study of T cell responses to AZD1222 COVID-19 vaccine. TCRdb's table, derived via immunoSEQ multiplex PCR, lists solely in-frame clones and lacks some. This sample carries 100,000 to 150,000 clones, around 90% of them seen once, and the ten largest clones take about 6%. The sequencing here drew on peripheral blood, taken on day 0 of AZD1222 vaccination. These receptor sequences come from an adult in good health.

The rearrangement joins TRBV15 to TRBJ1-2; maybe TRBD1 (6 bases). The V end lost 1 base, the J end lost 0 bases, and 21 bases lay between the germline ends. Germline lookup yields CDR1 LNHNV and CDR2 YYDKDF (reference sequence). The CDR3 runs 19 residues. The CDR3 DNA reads TGTGCCACCAGCAGAGGACGAAGGGACAACAGGGTGGCTAACTATGGCTACACCTTC. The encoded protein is CATSRGRRDNRVANYGYTF. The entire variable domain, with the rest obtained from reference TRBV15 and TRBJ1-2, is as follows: DAMVIQNPRYQVTQFGKPVTLSCSQTLNHNVMYWYQQKSSQAPKLLFHYYDKDFNNEADTPDNFQSRRPNTSFCFLDIRSPGLGDTAMYLCATSRGRRDNRVANYGYTFGSGTRLTVV.

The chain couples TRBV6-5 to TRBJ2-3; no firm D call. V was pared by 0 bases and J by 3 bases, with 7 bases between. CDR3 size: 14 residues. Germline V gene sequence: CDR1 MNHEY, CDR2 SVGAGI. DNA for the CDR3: TGTGCCAGCAGTTACTCGGACCAAACAGATACGCAGTATTTT. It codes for CASSYSDQTDTQYF.